The 10 T cell receptor beta chains reported below all come from one sample, sequenced in a study of cytomegalovirus exposure and HLA in healthy donors. The PCR contained 60 Vbeta and 13 Jbeta primers. Sequenced by immunoSEQ multiplex PCR; TCRdb stores in-frame clones only, minus some. The sample lists around 230,000 clones, around four fifths occurring once. Sequenced sample: PBMCs. Every receptor here comes from a boy aged 10-17 years in good health and CMV-seronegative.

The J gene is TRBJ1-2, the V gene TRBV5-1; D possibly corresponds to TRBD1 (6 bases). Trimming stripped 3 bases from V and 5 bases from J, with 11 bases between. The CDR3 contains 13 residues. The germline V gene encodes CDR1 SGHRS and CDR2 YFSETQ. CDR3 loop: CASSYGQPYGYTF. Written as DNA, the CDR3 is TGCGCCAGCAGCTATGGACAGCCATATGGCTACACCTTC.

This clone was found a few times. J is TRBJ2-7 and V is TRBV6-1; TRBD2 aligns across 8 bases. V trimming: 5 bases; J trimming: 6 bases; junction bases outside the gene matches: 6. CDR1 MNHNS and CDR2 SASEGT come from the germline V gene. The CDR3 spans 13 residues. The CDR3 DNA reads TGTGCCAGCAGTACTAGCGGCCCTCGCGAGCAGTACTTC. Its protein is CASSTSGPREQYF.

A few counts support this clone. This chain links TRBV6-5 with TRBJ2-1, with TRBD2 matching 8 bases. With V trimmed by 5 bases and J by 7 bases, 10 bases remained unmatched. This CDR3 comprises 15 residues. Germline-derived CDR1 and CDR2 are MNHEY and SVGAGI. CDR3 bases: TGTGCCAGCAGTCTAACCCCGGGACTAGAGAATGAGCAGTTCTTC. Translated, it gives CASSLTPGLENEQFF.

The rearrangement joins TRBV5-5 to TRBJ2-7; 9 nucleotides match TRBD1. The CDR3 loop spans 19 amino acids. Germline lookup yields CDR1 SGHKS and CDR2 YYEKEE (reference sequence). The J segment lost 1 base and the V segment lost 4 bases, leaving 18 bases of the junction unmatched. CDR3 DNA sequence: TGTGCCAGCAGCGACCGGGACAGGGTTGCGAGCGGGTTATCCTACGAGCAGTACTTC. It specifies CASSDRDRVASGLSYEQYF.

This chain connects TRBV5-1 to TRBJ2-3; 8 positions agree with TRBD2. CDR3 length: 14 amino acids. Germline lookup yields CDR1 SGHRS and CDR2 YFSETQ. The ends lost 2 bases at V and 8 bases at J; junction bases unmatched: 7. The CDR3 nucleotides are TGCGCCAGCAGCTTTTTAGCGGGAAGGGCTACGCAGTATTTT. Its translation: CASSFLAGRATQYF.

The chain carries TRBV4-2 and TRBJ2-3, with D possibly being TRBD2 (5 bases). Germline V CDR1 and CDR2: LGHNA, YNFKEQ. This CDR3 contains 18 residues. Trimming removed 0 bases from V and 2 bases from J, with 18 bases in between. CDR3 in DNA: TGTGCCAGCAGCCAAGATACAGAGGGTGGGCCTTTCACAGATACGCAGTATTTT. Amino acid sequence: CASSQDTEGGPFTDTQYF.

The rearrangement links TRBV7-9 to TRBJ1-1; D gene ambiguous. From germline, CDR1 is SEHNR and CDR2 FQNEAQ (reference sequence). The CDR3 totals 15 residues. Trimming took off 5 bases at V and 5 bases at J, with 18 bases between the two ends. CDR3 region: CASSAELGGWTEAFF. CDR3 sequence (DNA): TGTGCCAGCAGCGCAGAACTAGGCGGTTGGACTGAAGCTTTCTTT.

This rearrangement joins TRBV6-1 to TRBJ1-4; possible D gene TRBD1, 6 bases. In germline, CDR1 is MNHNS, CDR2 SASEGT. V was trimmed by 6 bases and J by 5 bases, leaving 16 bases between them. CDR3 length equals 15 residues. The CDR3 spells CASSNTGLRNEKLFF. CDR3 sequence (DNA): TGTGCCAGCAGCAATACAGGGTTGAGGAATGAAAAACTGTTTTTT.

This chain connects TRBV7-8 to TRBJ1-3; 8 positions agree with TRBD1. The trim removed 8 bases at V and 0 bases at J, leaving 9 bases unmatched. CDR1 and CDR2 from the germline V gene are SGHVS and FQNEAQ. The CDR3 length is 16 residues. CDR3 loop: CASGKDRGSSGNTIYF. In nucleotides, the CDR3 is TGTGCCAGCGGCAAAGACAGGGGTAGCTCTGGAAACACCATATATTTT.

The chain employs TRBV29-1 and TRBJ2-3; 7 bases match TRBD1. Per the germline V gene, CDR1 is SQVTM and CDR2 is ANQGSEA. The CDR3 extends over 16 amino acids. V trimming: 0 bases; J trimming: 5 bases; junction bases outside the gene matches: 11. The CDR3 sequence: CSVEDPTGALGDTQYF. CDR3 in DNA: TGCAGCGTTGAAGATCCTACAGGGGCCTTGGGAGATACGCAGTATTTT.